These T cell receptor beta chains were read from a single sample in a study of T cell responses to AZD1222 COVID-19 vaccine. The repertoire was sequenced with immunoSEQ multiplex PCR; TCRdb's copy has only in-frame clones and lacks some. The repertoire holds about 90,000 clones, with 80% to 90% as singletons. The sample here was peripheral blood, taken on day 0 of AZD1222 vaccination. Receptor source: an adult in good health. CDR3s include the opening cysteine and the closing phenylalanine or tryptophan. D genes are given only for firm matches. Clone size, where shown, is once, few, many, or a class for clones that have expanded.

TGTGCCAGCCAGATAGGGGCGTCTAATGAAAAACTGTTTTTT,CASQIGASNEKLFF,TRBV18,TRBJ1-4,once,.
TGTGCCAGCAGTGAAAGGACCACAGGGTATCAGCCCCAGCATTTT,CASSERTTGYQPQHF,TRBV2,TRBJ1-5,.,.
TGTGCCAGCAGCTCCAAACCGGGACAGGGGGATCAGCCCCAGCATTTT,CASSSKPGQGDQPQHF,TRBV5-5,TRBJ1-5,.,TRBD1
TGTGCCAGCAGCTCCCCGGGACAGGGTGTGGAACTGTTTTTT,CASSSPGQGVELFF,TRBV7-9,TRBJ1-4,once,TRBD1
TGTGCAGGTGTTGACAGGAGGAACACTGAAGCTTTCTTT,CAGVDRRNTEAFF,TRBV7-9,TRBJ1-1,.,.
TGTGCCACCACCAGACTGAAGGACGGGCTAGAGAATCAGCCCCAGCATTTT,CATTRLKDGLENQPQHF,TRBV15,TRBJ1-5,.,.
TGTGCCAGCAGCTCTGGACTAGCGGGAGATAAGCAGTTCTTC,CASSSGLAGDKQFF,TRBV7-3,TRBJ2-1,.,TRBD2
TGCGCCAGCAGCGAGGAAGGAACAGGCGGAGGCTACACCTTC,CASSEEGTGGGYTF,TRBV5-1,TRBJ1-2,.,.
TGTGCCAGCAGCGTAGTCCCGGGAGGACACTACGAGCAGTACTTC,CASSVVPGGHYEQYF,TRBV9,TRBJ2-7,.,TRBD2
TGTGCCAGCAGCACTCCGGGACAGAATTTCAATCAGCCCCAGCATTTT,CASSTPGQNFNQPQHF,TRBV5-4,TRBJ1-5,.,TRBD1
TGTGCCAGCAGTGAACGTTCTAGCGGGAGGGATCGGGAGCTGTTTTTT,CASSERSSGRDRELFF,TRBV25-1,TRBJ2-2,.,TRBD2
TGTGCCAGCAGTAATGGGGCGGTGCAGTACTTC,CASSNGAVQYF,TRBV28,TRBJ2-7,.,.
TGCAGCGTGGGACAGTACCAAGAGACCCAGTACTTC,CSVGQYQETQYF,TRBV29-1,TRBJ2-5,.,TRBD1
TGTGCCAGCATCGAGACAGGGCTCTATGGCTACACCTTC,CASIETGLYGYTF,TRBV6-5,TRBJ1-2,few,TRBD1
TGTGCCAGCAGCGCGATTGGGGGGAACACTGAAGCTTTCTTT,CASSAIGGNTEAFF,TRBV6-5,TRBJ1-1,.,.
TGTGCCTGGAGTCGCCGGGACAGAAACTATGGCTACACCTTC,CAWSRRDRNYGYTF,TRBV30,TRBJ1-2,once,TRBD1
TGTGCCAGCAGCCTATCCCGGGGGGCGGCCACAGATACGCAGTATTTT,CASSLSRGAATDTQYF,TRBV7-9,TRBJ2-3,.,.
TGTGCCAGCAGCCAAGAGAGATCGGGGTTAGCCTCCTACGAGCAGTACTTC,CASSQERSGLASYEQYF,TRBV3-1/TRBV3-2,TRBJ2-7,few,.
TGTGCCAGCAGCTTAGTCGATCGGACTTCACCCCTCCACTTT,CASSLVDRTSPLHF,TRBV7-9,TRBJ1-6,.,.
TGTGCCAGCAGGGGGGGGTACGAGCAGTACTTC,CASRGGYEQYF,TRBV5-5,TRBJ2-7,.,TRBD2
TGTGCCAGCAGTTTGGGGACAGGTTTCTCGGCCTTCGGGGGAAACACCATATATTTT,CASSLGTGFSAFGGNTIYF,TRBV28,TRBJ1-3,.,TRBD1
TGTGCCAGCAGACTAGCGGGAACACGGCCCAGCAAGAGAGAGGGGCCTTACGAGCAGTACTTC,CASRLAGTRPSKREGPYEQYF,TRBV27,TRBJ2-7,.,TRBD2